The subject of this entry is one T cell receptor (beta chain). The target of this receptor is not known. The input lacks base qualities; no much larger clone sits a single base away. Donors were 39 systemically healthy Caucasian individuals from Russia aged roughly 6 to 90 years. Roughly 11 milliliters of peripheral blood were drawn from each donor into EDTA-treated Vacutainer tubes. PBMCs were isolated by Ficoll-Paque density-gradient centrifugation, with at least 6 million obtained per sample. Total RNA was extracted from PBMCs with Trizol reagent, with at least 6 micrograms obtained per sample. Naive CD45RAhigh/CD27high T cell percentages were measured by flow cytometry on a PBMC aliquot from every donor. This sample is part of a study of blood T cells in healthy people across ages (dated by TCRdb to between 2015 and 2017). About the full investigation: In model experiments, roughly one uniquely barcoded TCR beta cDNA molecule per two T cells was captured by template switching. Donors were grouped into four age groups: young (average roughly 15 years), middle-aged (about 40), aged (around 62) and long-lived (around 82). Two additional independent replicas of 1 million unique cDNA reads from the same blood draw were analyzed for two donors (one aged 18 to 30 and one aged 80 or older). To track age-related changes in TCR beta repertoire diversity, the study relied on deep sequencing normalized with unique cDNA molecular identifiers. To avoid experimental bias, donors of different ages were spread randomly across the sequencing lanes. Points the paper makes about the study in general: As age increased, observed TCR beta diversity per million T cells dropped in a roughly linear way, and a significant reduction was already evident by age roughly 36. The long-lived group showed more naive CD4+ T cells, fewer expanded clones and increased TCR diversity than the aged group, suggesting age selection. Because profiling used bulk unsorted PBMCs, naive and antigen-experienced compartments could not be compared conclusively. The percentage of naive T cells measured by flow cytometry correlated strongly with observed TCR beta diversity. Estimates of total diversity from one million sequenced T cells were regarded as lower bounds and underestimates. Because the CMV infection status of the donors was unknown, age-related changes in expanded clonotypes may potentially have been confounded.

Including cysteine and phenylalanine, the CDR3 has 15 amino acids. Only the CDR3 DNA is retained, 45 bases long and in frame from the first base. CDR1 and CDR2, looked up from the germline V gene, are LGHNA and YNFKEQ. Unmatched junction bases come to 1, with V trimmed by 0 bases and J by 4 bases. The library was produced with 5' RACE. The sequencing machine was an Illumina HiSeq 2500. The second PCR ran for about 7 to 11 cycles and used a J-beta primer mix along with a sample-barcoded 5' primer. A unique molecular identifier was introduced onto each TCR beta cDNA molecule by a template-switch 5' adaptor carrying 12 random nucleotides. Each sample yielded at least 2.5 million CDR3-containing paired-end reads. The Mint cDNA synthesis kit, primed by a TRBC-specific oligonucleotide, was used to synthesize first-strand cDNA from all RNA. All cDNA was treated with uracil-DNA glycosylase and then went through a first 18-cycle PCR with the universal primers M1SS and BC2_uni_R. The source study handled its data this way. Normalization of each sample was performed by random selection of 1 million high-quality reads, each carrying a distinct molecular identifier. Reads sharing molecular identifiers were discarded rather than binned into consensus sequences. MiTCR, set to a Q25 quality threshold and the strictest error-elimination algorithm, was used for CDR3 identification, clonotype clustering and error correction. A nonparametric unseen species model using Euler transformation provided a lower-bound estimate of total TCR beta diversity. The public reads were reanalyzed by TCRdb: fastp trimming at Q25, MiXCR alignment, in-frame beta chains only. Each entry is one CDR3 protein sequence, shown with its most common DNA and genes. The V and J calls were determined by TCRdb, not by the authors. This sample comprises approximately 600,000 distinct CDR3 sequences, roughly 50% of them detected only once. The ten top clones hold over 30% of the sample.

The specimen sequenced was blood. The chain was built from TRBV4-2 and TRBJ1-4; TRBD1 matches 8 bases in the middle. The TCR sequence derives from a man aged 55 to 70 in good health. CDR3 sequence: CASSQEGQGNEKLFF. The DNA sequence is TGTGCCAGCAGCCAAGAAGGACAGGGTAATGAAAAACTGTTTTTT.